This TCR beta chain was observed in a study of T cell changes during pregnancy in multiple sclerosis. Only in-frame clones appear in the TCRdb table, and some are missing; sequencing was by immunoSEQ multiplex PCR. The table has about 52,000 clones, roughly 92% seen once. The CDR3 contains 19 residues. The sequence derives from a female donor with multiple sclerosis, enrolled in a pregnancy study. The chain links TRBV21-1 to TRBJ2-7; TRBD1, as called in the table, went unchecked against the DNA. TRBV21-1 is a known pseudogene. Sequencing was performed on CD4+ T cells from peripheral blood mononuclear cells, taken before pregnancy. CDR3 amino acids: CASSKVGTGGSDNSYEQYF. The CDR3 nucleotides read TGTGCCAGCAGCAAAGTTGGGACAGGGGGTTCCGACAACTCCTACGAGCAGTACTTC.